This T cell receptor (beta chain) was recovered during a study of blood T cell repertoires in COVID-19. Across the study: Acute and convalescent COVID-19 specimens originated in the United States, Italy and Spain. T cells, B-cell-depleted T cells, or PBMCs supplied cDNA or gDNA.

Generated by immunoSEQ multiplex PCR, the TCRdb table keeps only in-frame clones and is missing some. The top ten hold about 37% of the sample, which has 120,000 to 150,000 clones, approximately 87% seen once. The CDR3 contains 14 residues. In germline, CDR1 is SNHLY, CDR2 FYNNEI. The ends lost 5 bases at V and 7 bases at J; junction bases unmatched: 8. Many counts were recorded for this clone. Sequencing used peripheral blood. This chain joins TRBV2 and TRBJ1-2; TRBD1 agrees at 9 bases. The sequence was obtained from a man aged 45 to 65 who had recovered from COVID-19. This CDR3 reads CASSLSQGASGYTF. The CDR3 DNA reads as TGTGCCAGCAGTCTATCACAGGGGGCGTCTGGCTACACCTTC. The full variable domain, completed using reference TRBV2 and TRBJ1-2, is EPEVTQTPSHQVTQMGQEVILRCVPISNHLYFYWYRQILGQKVEFLVSFYNNEISEKSEIFDDQFSVERPDGSNFTLKIRSTKLEDSAMYFCASSLSQGASGYTFGSGTRLTVV.